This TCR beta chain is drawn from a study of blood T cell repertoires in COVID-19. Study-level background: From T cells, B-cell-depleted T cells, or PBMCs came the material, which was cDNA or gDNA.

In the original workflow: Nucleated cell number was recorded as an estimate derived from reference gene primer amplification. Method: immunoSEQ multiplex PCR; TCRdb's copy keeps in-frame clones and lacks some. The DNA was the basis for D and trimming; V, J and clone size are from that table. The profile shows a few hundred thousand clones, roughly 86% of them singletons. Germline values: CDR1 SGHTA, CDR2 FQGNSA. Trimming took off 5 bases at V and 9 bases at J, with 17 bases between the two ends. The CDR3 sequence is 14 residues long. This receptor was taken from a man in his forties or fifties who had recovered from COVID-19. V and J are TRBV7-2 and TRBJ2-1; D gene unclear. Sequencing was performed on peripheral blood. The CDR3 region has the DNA TGTGCCAGCAGCCCCCCTAGGAGCGCGCCTGAGCAGTTCTTC. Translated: CASSPPRSAPEQFF.